The T cell receptor beta chain described here comes from a study of blood T cell repertoires in COVID-19. The CDR3 is 17 residues long. CDR1 and CDR2 (germline): KGHDR, SFDVKD. Germline trimming cut 3 bases from V and 1 base from J; bases unmatched to any gene: 9. The repertoire was sequenced with immunoSEQ multiplex PCR; TCRdb's copy has only in-frame clones and lacks some. The table shows 23,000 or so clones, with roughly 79% occurring only once. The V gene is TRBV24-1, the J gene TRBJ2-3, with 7 bases fitting TRBD2. Sequencing was done on a sample of peripheral blood. The receptor comes from a man between 70 and 80 years old with acute or convalescent COVID-19. The DNA for the CDR3 is TGTGCCACCAGTGATCCCCAGCCCAGCGGGGGCACAGATACGCAGTATTTT. Translating gives CATSDPQPSGGTDTQYF.